What follows are 2 T cell receptor beta chains derived from one specimen sequenced in a study of shared clonotypes between healthy human individuals. The data were produced by immunoSEQ multiplex PCR, yet TCRdb's version contains in-frame clones alone and is incomplete. The sample lists about 2,100,000 clones, about 93% seen once, with around 1.7% in the top ten. CD45RO-negative, CCR7-positively selected cells formed the naive CD8 fraction, excluding terminally differentiated effector memory CD45RA+ cells. The sample consisted of naive CD8+ T cells from PBMCs. Source of these receptors: a young man in good health. Some clones in this sample may be carry-over from other donors' samples.

The rearrangement joins TRBV5-4 to TRBJ2-7; 12 nucleotides line up with TRBD1. Per the germline V gene, CDR1 is SGHNT and CDR2 is YYREEE (reference sequence). With V trimmed by 5 bases and J by 5 bases, 5 bases remained unmatched. This CDR3 is 14 amino acids long. CDR3 in DNA: TGTGCCAGCAGGCCCGGGACAGGGGGCCACGAGCAGTACTTC. Translating gives CASRPGTGGHEQYF.

This clone was counted once. CDR3 nucleotides: TGCGCCAGCAGCCAAGTCGCTAGCGGGGAAGAGACCCAGTACTTC. As protein: CASSQVASGEETQYF. The chain joins TRBV4-1 to TRBJ2-5, with 9 bases lining up with TRBD2. The trim removed 1 base at V and 3 bases at J, leaving 3 bases unmatched. This CDR3 has 15 residues. Germline V CDR1 and CDR2: MGHRA, YSYEKL.